This T cell receptor beta chain was observed in a study of T cell clonotyping in hematopoietic cell transplantation. Study results and limitations: Recipient TCR diversity dropped after transplant; expanded clonotypes rose from day 30 to 180. Graft donor and pretransplant recipient Inverse Simpson Index values predicted broader posttransplant TCR diversity. Few recipient clonotypes overlapped donors; over 95% were de novo at given depth.

In its sample, this clone was seen once. Antigen specificity is unknown. TCRdb's table, derived via immunoSEQ multiplex PCR, lists solely in-frame clones and lacks some. The data contain approximately 12,000 clones, roughly 50% of them seen just once; the ten biggest clones take up 9.5% to 12%. Between the trimmed V and J ends, which lost 2 bases and 6 bases, there was a span of 8 bases. This CDR3 is 12 amino acids long. In germline, CDR1 is LGHNT, CDR2 FRNRAP. Sequenced input: peripheral blood mononuclear cells. The receptor was isolated from a man aged 45 to 65 in good health. Some clones in this sample may be carry-over from other donors' samples. The chain is built from TRBV12-5 and TRBJ2-7, with D hard to call. The CDR3 loop reads CASGLSPGEQYF. The CDR3 DNA reads TGTGCTAGTGGTTTGAGCCCCGGCGAGCAGTACTTC.